The 2 T cell receptor beta chains presented below share a single source sample, sequenced in a study of blood T cell repertoires in COVID-19. Sequencing was performed with immunoSEQ multiplex PCR; in TCRdb, only in-frame clones are kept and a portion is missing. Of about 220,000 clones in the sample, around 80% were seen once. Input material: peripheral blood. The receptors here all came from a man aged 30-40 years with active or convalescent COVID-19.

The chain combines TRBV24-1 with TRBJ1-2; D perhaps matches TRBD1 (5 bases). CDR3 length: 16 residues. Germline V CDR1 and CDR2: KGHDR, SFDVKD. V was shortened by 4 bases and J by 4 bases, with 18 bases between the two germline ends. The CDR3 nucleotides read TGTGCCACCAGTGACTCGGACACGGGAGGGTCCTATGGCTACACCTTC. It is translated as CATSDSDTGGSYGYTF.

The CDR3 DNA follows: TGTGCCAGCAGCCAGATAGTGAGGGACAATGAGCAGTTCTTC. It translates to CASSQIVRDNEQFF. This chain uses TRBV6-2 or TRBV6-3 with TRBJ2-1, with a possible D match to TRBD2 (5 bases). CDR3 length: 14 amino acids. Germline V gene sequence: CDR1 MNHEY, CDR2 SVGEGT. V lost 6 bases and J lost 5, with 14 bases in between.